A single sample is the source of the 25 T cell receptor beta chains below, sequenced in a study of blood T cell repertoires in COVID-19. TCRdb's table, derived via immunoSEQ multiplex PCR, lists solely in-frame clones and lacks some. The sample holds some 160,000 clones; 80% are singletons and the top ten take about 3.7%. Sequencing was performed on PBMCs or T cells enriched from blood (not recorded which). These receptors all stem from a woman aged 55-69 years who had recovered from COVID-19.

This clone was seen many times. This chain uses TRBV5-8 with TRBJ2-1; 10 bases are a match to TRBD1. With 4 bases clipped from V and 1 base from J, the junction kept 11 bases outside the gene matches. This CDR3 is 18 amino acids long. The germline V gene encodes CDR1 SGHTS and CDR2 YDEGEE. CDR3 coding DNA: TGTGCCAGCAGCGCATGGCAGGGGACAGGGGATTCCTACAATGAGCAGTTCTTC. This translates into CASSAWQGTGDSYNEQFF.

The rearrangement joins TRBV30 to TRBJ2-2; 13 nucleotides line up with TRBD2. Germline V gives CDR1 GTSNPN, CDR2 SVGIG (reference sequence). The J segment lost 4 bases and the V segment lost 5 bases, leaving 7 bases of the junction unmatched. The length of the CDR3 is 16 residues. The CDR3 region is CAWGGLAGAVTGELFF. The CDR3 DNA sequence: TGTGCCTGGGGTGGACTAGCGGGGGCCGTCACCGGGGAGCTGTTTTTT.

V usage is TRBV6-1 and J usage is TRBJ1-2, with a weak D call TRBD1 (5 bases). CDR1 and CDR2 from the germline V gene are MNHNS and SASEGT. This CDR3 has 17 amino acids. With 0 bases removed from V and 4 bases from J, the gap between germline ends came to 18 bases. CDR3 in amino acids: CASSEATRLQVTYGYTF. The CDR3 nucleotides read TGTGCCAGCAGTGAAGCTACCCGCTTACAGGTTACCTATGGCTACACCTTC.

The chain combines TRBV19 with TRBJ2-7; 7 bases line up with TRBD1. The V gene's germline CDR1 is LNHDA and CDR2 SQIVND (reference sequence). The CDR3 is made up of 13 amino acids. V shed 10 bases and J 5 bases; nucleotides not matched to a gene: 11. The DNA of the CDR3 is TGTGCCATCTCAGACAGGGACATGGACGAGCAGTACTTC. It translates to CAISDRDMDEQYF.

This clone was observed once. This CDR3 is CASSLPAGLCTASYNEQFF. DNA for the CDR3: TGTGCCAGCAGTTTACCGGCAGGCCTCTGTACGGCGTCATACAATGAGCAGTTCTTC. The chain employs TRBV27 and TRBJ2-1; D is unresolved. This CDR3 contains 19 residues. Trimming shortened V by 2 bases and J by 4 bases, and 24 bases separated the two germline ends. Germline-derived CDR1 and CDR2 are MNHEY and SMNVEV (reference sequence).

The chain employs TRBV7-7 and TRBJ2-4, with a possible D match to TRBD2 (7 bases). Per the germline V gene, CDR1 is SSHAT and CDR2 is FNYEAQ (reference sequence). Trimming shortened V by 5 bases and J by 2 bases, and 16 bases separated the two germline ends. This CDR3 region has 16 residues. Here the CDR3 reads CASSPWGGQTKNIQYF. The CDR3, as DNA: TGTGCCAGCAGCCCCTGGGGGGGGCAAACCAAAAACATTCAGTACTTC.

The chain carries TRBV5-6 and TRBJ2-1; D remains unclear. The V gene's germline CDR1 is SGHDT and CDR2 YYEEEE. V dropped 4 bases and J dropped 0 bases, with 11 bases sitting between them. CDR3 size: 15 residues. The CDR3: CASSQPESSYNEQFF. Here the CDR3 DNA reads TGTGCCAGCAGCCAACCCGAGAGCTCCTACAATGAGCAGTTCTTC.

V usage is TRBV2 and J usage is TRBJ2-5; D uncertain. The CDR3 has 12 residues. Germline V gene sequence: CDR1 SNHLY, CDR2 FYNNEI. V lost 10 bases and J 0 bases, leaving 9 bases between the germline ends. CDR3 amino acids: CATTQYQETQYF. The DNA of the CDR3 is TGTGCCACCACACAGTACCAAGAGACCCAGTACTTC.

This chain connects TRBV3-1 (or the pseudogene TRBV3-2) to TRBJ1-6; 8 positions match TRBD1. The CDR3 is 16 residues long. CDR1 and CDR2 from the germline V gene are LGHDT and YNNKEL (reference sequence). Trimming took 5 bases from V and 5 from J; bases not matched to a gene: 8. CDR3 nucleotide sequence: TGTGCCAGCAGCTACCTGGGACAGGAACATAATTCACCCCTCCACTTT. Translation gives CASSYLGQEHNSPLHF.

J is TRBJ1-2 and V is TRBV18; possibly TRBD1 for D (5 bases). The CDR3 is made up of 14 amino acids. The germline V gene has CDR1 KGHSH and CDR2 LQKENI. V was trimmed by 5 bases and J by 4 bases, leaving 14 bases between them. CDR3 DNA sequence: TGTGCCAGCTCATCGACAGAGGACCTCTATGGCTACACCTTC. Translation: CASSSTEDLYGYTF.

This chain connects TRBV7-9 to TRBJ1-2, with TRBD1 identical over 9 bases. V lost 5 bases, J lost 8 bases, and 9 bases stayed unmatched. Germline lookup yields CDR1 SEHNR and CDR2 FQNEAQ (reference sequence). This CDR3 is 14 amino acids long. DNA for the CDR3: TGTGCCAGCAGCGCAATACAGGGGGCAGGGGGCTACACCTTC. It is translated as CASSAIQGAGGYTF. The full variable domain, its missing parts supplied by reference TRBV7-9 and TRBJ1-2, is DTGVSQNPRHKITKRGQNVTFRCDPISEHNRLYWYRQTLGQGPEFLTYFQNEAQLEKSRLLSDRFSAERPKGSFSTLEIQRTEQGDSAMYLCASSAIQGAGGYTFGSGTRLTVV.

With regard to this clone: The sample holds other DNA sequences that translate to the same CDR3. The chain employs TRBV13 and TRBJ1-1; the D gene is possibly TRBD1 (6 bases). Germline V gives CDR1 PRHDT, CDR2 FYEKMQ (reference sequence). This CDR3 comprises 13 residues. Trimming pared 4 bases from V and 7 bases from J, leaving 13 bases between. CDR3 nucleotides: TGTGCCAGCAGCTCCTTAACAGGGATTGAAGCTTTCTTT. It is translated as CASSSLTGIEAFF.

The rearrangement joins TRBV19 to TRBJ1-1; perhaps TRBD1 as D (6 bases). Germline V gives CDR1 LNHDA, CDR2 SQIVND (reference sequence). V gave up 3 bases and J gave up 8 bases, with 10 bases separating them. The CDR3 length is 12 residues. This CDR3 is CASSIPRGEAFF. The DNA for the CDR3 is TGTGCCAGTAGTATCCCCAGGGGCGAAGCTTTCTTT.

The V and J genes are TRBV19 and TRBJ2-3, with 13 positions matching TRBD2. Germline V gives CDR1 LNHDA, CDR2 SQIVND (reference sequence). V dropped 7 bases and J dropped 6; count of bases not matched to a gene: 7. The CDR3 length is 15 residues. CDR3 residues: CASTRLAGGSDTQYF. The CDR3 DNA follows: TGTGCCAGTACCCGACTAGCGGGGGGCTCGGATACGCAGTATTTT.

V usage is TRBV6-5 and J usage is TRBJ2-1; 9 bases match TRBD2. This CDR3 has 15 amino acids. Germline assignment: CDR1 MNHEY and CDR2 SVGAGI. The V and J ends lost 3 bases and 6 bases, in that order; junction bases with no gene match: 6. The chain's CDR3 is CASSYVMRGGNEQFF. In nucleotides, the CDR3 is TGTGCCAGCAGTTATGTGATGCGGGGGGGCAATGAGCAGTTCTTC.

V gene TRBV7-2 combines with J gene TRBJ1-2, with no clear D. Germline CDR1 and CDR2: SGHTA and FQGNSA. Trimming took off 5 bases at V and 2 bases at J, with 15 bases between the two ends. CDR3 length equals 15 residues. CDR3 coding DNA: TGTGCCAGCAGCGGCCCGGGAAGATCAAACTATGGCTACACCTTC. Its translation: CASSGPGRSNYGYTF.

The chain is built from TRBV29-1 and TRBJ1-1; TRBD1 matches 7 bases. CDR1 and CDR2 from the germline V gene are SQVTM and ANQGSEA. Losses at the gene ends were 4 bases for V and 4 bases for J; bases not matched to a gene: 6. The CDR3 has 13 residues. CDR3 protein: CSVGQGGGTEAFF. CDR3 coding DNA: TGCAGCGTTGGACAAGGGGGCGGCACTGAAGCTTTCTTT. Based on the CDR3 plus reference TRBV29-1 and TRBJ1-1, the full variable domain is SAVISQKPSRDICQRGTSLTIQCQVDSQVTMMFWYRQQPGQSLTLIATANQGSEATYESGFVIDKFPISRPNLTFSTLTVSNMSPEDSSIYLCSVGQGGGTEAFFGQGTRLTVV.

The chain uses TRBV2 and TRBJ2-7; perhaps TRBD1 as D (5 bases). CDR3 size: 14 residues. Germline CDR1 is SNHLY and CDR2 is FYNNEI. Between the trimmed V and J ends, which lost 4 bases and 1 base, there was a span of 11 bases. The CDR3 nucleotides read TGTGCCAGCAGTGTTGAGGCAGGGTCCTACGAGCAGTACTTC. This encodes CASSVEAGSYEQYF. The full variable domain, in which reference TRBV2 and TRBJ2-7 provide the parts outside the CDR3, is EPEVTQTPSHQVTQMGQEVILRCVPISNHLYFYWYRQILGQKVEFLVSFYNNEISEKSEIFDDQFSVERPDGSNFTLKIRSTKLEDSAMYFCASSVEAGSYEQYFGPGTRLTVT.

The chain links TRBV18 to TRBJ1-1, with TRBD1 matching 7 bases. V dropped 8 bases and J dropped 1; count of bases not matched to a gene: 4. The CDR3 is 13 residues long. The germline V gene encodes CDR1 KGHSH and CDR2 LQKENI. CDR3 region: CASLGTANTEAFF. CDR3 DNA: TGTGCCAGCCTAGGGACAGCGAACACTGAAGCTTTCTTT.

This clone was seen a few times. V gene TRBV24-1 combines with J gene TRBJ1-4; maybe TRBD1 (6 bases). From germline, CDR1 is KGHDR and CDR2 SFDVKD. Trimming pared 1 base from V and 8 bases from J, leaving 22 bases between. CDR3 length equals 18 residues. The CDR3 coding sequence is TGTGCCACCAGTGATTTTGTGGAGGACAGCCCTTTGACAGAAAAACTGTTTTTT. The encoded protein is CATSDFVEDSPLTEKLFF.

The J gene is TRBJ1-3, the V gene TRBV4-2; TRBD1 agrees at 8 bases. CDR1 is LGHNA, CDR2 YNFKEQ, per germline. CDR3 size: 16 residues. Trimming took 0 bases from V and 2 from J; bases not matched to a gene: 3. CDR3 nucleotide sequence: TGTGCCAGCAGCCAAGATTGGACAGGGACTGGAAACACCATATATTTT. Protein product: CASSQDWTGTGNTIYF.

This rearrangement joins TRBV29-1 to TRBJ2-2; TRBD1 agrees at 9 bases. The V and J ends lost 6 bases and 4 bases, in that order; junction bases with no gene match: 15. Germline CDR1 and CDR2: SQVTM and ANQGSEA. This CDR3 region has 17 residues. CDR3 in DNA: TGCAGCGTGGGGGGTCCTCCGGGACAGGGTAGCACCGGGGAGCTGTTTTTT. Translating it yields CSVGGPPGQGSTGELFF.

V usage is TRBV28 and J usage is TRBJ1-3, with TRBD1 matching over 7 bases. V trimming: 9 bases; J trimming: 2 bases; junction bases outside the gene matches: 7. The length of the CDR3 is 14 residues. CDR1 and CDR2 (germline): MDHEN, SYDVKM. As DNA, the CDR3 is TGTGCCAGTCATGAGGGACAGACTGGAAACACCATATATTTT. Amino acids: CASHEGQTGNTIYF. Full variable domain (missing parts from reference TRBV28 and TRBJ1-3): DVKVTQSSRYLVKRTGEKVFLECVQDMDHENMFWYRQDPGLGLRLIYFSYDVKMKEKGDIPEGYSVSREKKERFSLILESASTNQTSMYLCASHEGQTGNTIYFGEGSWLTVV.

The genes are TRBV14 and TRBJ2-7; 7 bases fit TRBD2. V was clipped by 5 bases and J by 2 bases; unmatched bases: 3. The CDR3 is 13 residues long. The germline gives CDR1 SGHDN, CDR2 FVKESK. This chain's CDR3 is CASSSRGAYEQYF. The CDR3 nucleotides read TGTGCCAGCAGCTCTCGGGGGGCCTACGAGCAGTACTTC.

This clone was seen a few times. The V and J genes are TRBV21-1 and TRBJ2-7; the table gives TRBD1 as D, unverified against the DNA. TRBV21-1 is given as a pseudogene. The CDR3 has 17 residues. The CDR3 is CASSKAGQQDSSYEQYF. The DNA of the CDR3 is TGTGCCAGCAGCAAAGCTGGTCAACAGGACAGTTCCTACGAGCAGTACTTC.